This T cell receptor (beta chain) came from a study of shared clonotypes between healthy human individuals. Clones were read by immunoSEQ multiplex PCR, and TCRdb kept only the in-frame ones, dropping some. The table lists about 1 million clones, 70% to 80% of them singletons, with approximately 0.5% in the top ten. The CDR3 is made up of 14 amino acids. CDR1 is SGHRS and CDR2 is YFSETQ in the germline V gene. The V gene lost 5 bases and the J gene lost 4 bases, with 12 bases spanning the gap. The sequence was collected from a man in his late teens or twenties in good health. Some clones in this sample may be carry-over from other donors' samples. This sequence joins TRBV5-1 and TRBJ2-2; D call uncertain. Sequenced material: memory CD4+ T cells from PBMCs. The subset denotes: CD45RA-negative fraction. CDR3 amino acids: CASSRRQSTGELFF. The DNA of the CDR3 is TGCGCCAGCAGTCGTAGACAATCCACCGGGGAGCTGTTTTTT.